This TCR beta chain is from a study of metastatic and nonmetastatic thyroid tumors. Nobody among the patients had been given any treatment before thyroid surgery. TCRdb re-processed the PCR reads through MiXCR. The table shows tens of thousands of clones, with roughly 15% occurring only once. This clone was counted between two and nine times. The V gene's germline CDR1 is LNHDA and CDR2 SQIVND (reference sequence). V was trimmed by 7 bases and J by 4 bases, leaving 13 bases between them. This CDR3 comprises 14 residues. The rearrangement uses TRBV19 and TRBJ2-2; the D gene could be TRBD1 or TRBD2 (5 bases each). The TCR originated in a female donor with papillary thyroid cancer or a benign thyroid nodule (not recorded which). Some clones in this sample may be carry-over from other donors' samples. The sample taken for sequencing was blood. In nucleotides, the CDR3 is TGTGCCAGTAATTGGGGCGCGGGCACCGGGGAGCTGTTTTTT. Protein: CASNWGAGTGELFF.